The 15 T cell receptor beta chains reported below all come from one sample, sequenced in a study of OX40 agonist ivuxolimab in advanced cancers. The library was produced with the immunoSEQ multiplex PCR assay. TCRdb retrieved this table from immuneACCESS and kept in-frame rearrangements only. Not all clones are present; in checked studies, unresolved V genes account for under half, and no reason is known for the remainder. This sample has fewer than 90,000 clones in its table, and 85% to 90% of those were observed once. The ten largest clones represent 2.5% to 3.5% of the sample. Source: CD4+ or CD8+ T cells sorted from blood, taken in a trial of the OX40 agonist ivuxolimab. Receptors originate from an adult with an advanced solid tumor such as melanoma, head and neck, liver or kidney cancer.

This clone was recorded only once. The genes are TRBV7-2 and TRBJ2-2, with 8 nucleotides matching TRBD2. The V segment lost 7 bases and the J segment 0 bases; nucleotides outside the gene matches: 7. Germline CDR1 is SGHTA and CDR2 is FQGNSA. The CDR3 is 16 residues long. The CDR3 reads CASTPGLASNTGELFF. The CDR3 nucleotides read TGTGCCAGCACCCCCGGACTAGCTTCGAACACCGGGGAGCTGTTTTTT.

The chain is built from TRBV5-1 and TRBJ2-5, with a possible D match to TRBD2 (5 bases). Between the trimmed V and J ends, which lost 2 bases and 2 bases, there was a span of 16 bases. Germline CDR1 SGHRS, CDR2 YFSETQ. CDR3 length: 16 amino acids. DNA for the CDR3: TGCGCCAGCAGCTTTTTCGTCATCCCGGGACAAGAGACCCAGTACTTC. Its protein is CASSFFVIPGQETQYF.

This rearrangement joins TRBV5-1 to TRBJ2-3; tentatively, D is TRBD1 (5 bases). The CDR3 sequence is 16 residues long. V lost 3 bases to trimming and J lost 1 base, with 15 bases between them. In germline, CDR1 is SGHRS, CDR2 YFSETQ. The CDR3 is CASSSGQGWRTDTQYF. The CDR3 nucleotides are TGCGCCAGCAGCTCCGGGCAGGGCTGGCGCACAGATACGCAGTATTTT.

This sequence joins TRBV6-5 and TRBJ1-2, with D unresolved. The germline V gene has CDR1 MNHEY and CDR2 SVGAGI. Trimming shortened V by 0 bases and J by 4 bases, and 15 bases separated the two germline ends. The CDR3 contains 16 residues. The CDR3 here is CASSYSVGSSGYGYTF. CDR3 DNA sequence: TGTGCCAGCAGTTACTCTGTGGGGTCCAGTGGCTATGGCTACACCTTC.

The chain combines TRBV6-5 with TRBJ1-1; D might be TRBD1 (5 bases). CDR1 MNHEY and CDR2 SVGAGI come from the germline V gene. Trimming stripped 6 bases from V and 4 bases from J, with 12 bases between. This CDR3 spans 13 amino acids. In DNA, the CDR3 is TGTGCCAGCAGGCTCTCACAGGCCACTGAAGCTTTCTTT. Its protein is CASRLSQATEAFF.

In this sample, this clone turned up a few times. The genes are TRBV11-3 and TRBJ1-2; the D is unclear. CDR3 length equals 12 residues. Germline-derived CDR1 and CDR2 are SGHNT and YENEEA. Trimming pared 5 bases from V and 4 bases from J, leaving 8 bases between. The CDR3 here is CASSQTSYGYTF. CDR3 bases: TGTGCCAGCAGCCAAACAAGCTATGGCTACACCTTC.

V is TRBV6-5 and J is TRBJ2-1, with TRBD2 identical over 7 bases. CDR1 is MNHEY, CDR2 SVGAGI, per germline. V lost 7 bases and J lost 3; bases outside the gene matches: 6. The CDR3 spans 14 residues. The CDR3 DNA sequence: TGTGCCAGCAAGCGGGACTCCCACTACAATGAGCAGTTCTTC. As protein: CASKRDSHYNEQFF.

This clone was detected ten times or more. This chain uses TRBV5-1 with TRBJ2-1; D call uncertain. From germline, CDR1 is SGHRS and CDR2 YFSETQ. V was shortened by 4 bases and J by 10 bases, with 12 bases between the two germline ends. The CDR3 consists of 12 residues. CDR3 nucleotide sequence: TGCGCCAGCAGCGCGACCATGGAGGAGCAGTTCTTC. Its translation is CASSATMEEQFF.

This clone was observed a single time. The chain uses TRBV4-2 and TRBJ1-1; D remains unclear. CDR1 is LGHNA and CDR2 is YNFKEQ in the germline V gene. V dropped 6 bases and J dropped 1 base, with 12 bases sitting between them. The CDR3 is 14 amino acids. The CDR3 sequence: CASRQRVSNTEAFF. The CDR3 coding sequence is TGTGCCAGCAGACAGAGGGTCTCGAACACTGAAGCTTTCTTT.

This clone turned up a few times. The CDR3 DNA is TGTGCCAGCAGTTACAGGAACACTGAAGCTTTCTTT. Its translation: CASSYRNTEAFF. V usage is TRBV6-5 and J usage is TRBJ1-1; the D is unclear. CDR1 and CDR2 (germline): MNHEY, SVGAGI. V lost 2 bases and J lost 1, with 2 bases in between. This CDR3 has 12 residues.

V is TRBV4-2 and J is TRBJ2-7; 9 bases map to TRBD2. CDR1 LGHNA and CDR2 YNFKEQ come from the germline V gene. The CDR3 loop spans 15 amino acids. V trimming: 1 base; J trimming: 9 bases; junction bases outside the gene matches: 10. CDR3 loop: CASSQGGAGGRVQYF. Here the CDR3 DNA reads TGTGCCAGCAGCCAAGGGGGCGCGGGGGGGCGTGTGCAGTACTTC.

This chain links TRBV5-4 with TRBJ2-2, with a weak D call TRBD2 (6 bases). This CDR3 is built from 14 residues. Per the germline V gene, CDR1 is SGHNT and CDR2 is YYREEE (reference sequence). The V end was cut by 4 bases, the J end by 6 bases, with 13 bases between. The CDR3 coding sequence is TGTGCCAGCAGCCGGGACTTCTGGGCCGGGGAGCTGTTTTTT. It translates to CASSRDFWAGELFF.

This clone was seen only once. This rearrangement joins TRBV6-5 to TRBJ1-2, with unresolved D. Per the germline V gene, CDR1 is MNHEY and CDR2 is SVGAGI. The CDR3 runs to 14 residues. Trimming took off 0 bases at V and 6 bases at J, with 11 bases between the two ends. CDR3 DNA sequence: TGTGCCAGCAGTTACTCCCAGGCGCGTAATGGCTACACCTTC. This translates into CASSYSQARNGYTF.

The chain uses TRBV18 and TRBJ2-5, with D unresolved. With 0 bases removed from V and 5 bases from J, the gap between germline ends came to 13 bases. Germline V lookup: CDR1 KGHSH, CDR2 LQKENI. The CDR3 contains 15 residues. CDR3 DNA: TGTGCCAGCTCACCACCCAACAGACTTGGGGAGACCCAGTACTTC. Encoded protein: CASSPPNRLGETQYF.

The table lists this clone with a few counts. J is TRBJ1-2 and V is TRBV30; 7 nucleotides line up with TRBD1. This CDR3 has 12 residues. Germline CDR1 GTSNPN, CDR2 SVGIG (reference sequence). Germline trimming cut 2 bases from V and 12 bases from J; bases unmatched to any gene: 9. The DNA of the CDR3 is TGTGCCTGGAGTCCTCCGGACAGGTCCGACACCTTC. Protein sequence: CAWSPPDRSDTF. Full variable domain (missing parts from reference TRBV30 and TRBJ1-2): SQTIHQWPATLVQPVGSPLSLECTVEGTSNPNLYWYRQAAGRGLQLLFYSVGIGQISSEVPQNLSASRPQDRQFILSSKKLLLSDSGFYLCAWSPPDRSDTFGSGTRLTVV.